The sequence of this TCR beta chain was determined in a study of siplizumab effects on memory and regulatory T cells. This clone was seen a single time. What it binds is unknown. TCR templates, roughly 10^5 per sample, were assayed. Data came from immunoSEQ multiplex PCR; TCRdb stores just in-frame clones and leaves some out. The data contain 80,000 to 130,000 clones, approximately 94% of them singletons. Study observations and caveats: Siplizumab gave mappable alloreactive CD4+ clones an average Treg-derived fraction of about 72%, against around 30% in controls.

Trimming pared 0 bases from V and 2 bases from J, leaving 28 bases between. Germline V gene lookup returns CDR1 SGHRS and CDR2 YFSETQ. CDR3 length: 21 amino acids. Specimen: Tregs sorted from blood. The origin of this receptor is a human donor in good health. The chain employs TRBV5-1 and TRBJ2-3, with D perhaps matching TRBD1 (6 bases). CDR3 amino acids: CASSLAWRYTSTGSNTDTQYF. The CDR3 DNA follows: TGCGCCAGCAGCTTGGCTTGGCGCTACACCTCTACAGGGTCCAACACAGATACGCAGTATTTT.